Each of the 29 T cell receptor beta chains below was sequenced from the same sample in a study of blood T cell repertoires in COVID-19. Some clones are missing from TCRdb's copy, which holds only in-frame ones; the method was immunoSEQ multiplex PCR. The data hold about 220,000 clones, with around 83% observed a single time. Sequencing used peripheral blood. The receptors derive from a woman between 65 and 79 years old with COVID-19, enrolled during active disease.

About this clone: Other DNA sequences of this sample code for an identical CDR3. The chain has TRBV7-2 and TRBJ1-2; no definite D call. CDR1 and CDR2 (germline): SGHTA, FQGNSA. V lost 2 bases and J 0 bases, leaving 4 bases between the germline ends. The CDR3 is 13 residues long. The CDR3: CASSLTANYGYTF. The CDR3 region has the DNA TGTGCCAGCAGCTTAACAGCTAACTATGGCTACACCTTC.

This clone was seen only a few times. The chain recombines TRBV3-1 (or the pseudogene TRBV3-2) with TRBJ1-5, with D unclear. The CDR3 is 13 residues long. Germline-derived CDR1 and CDR2 are LGHDT and YNNKEL (reference sequence). Trimming took off 1 base at V and 4 bases at J, with 5 bases between the two ends. As DNA, the CDR3 is TGTGCCAGCAGCCAAGGCGTTAATCAGCCCCAGCATTTT. Translating it yields CASSQGVNQPQHF.

The chain is built from TRBV6-5 and TRBJ1-1, with D perhaps matching TRBD1 (6 bases). V shed 5 bases and J shed 1 base, with 11 bases lying between them. Germline V gives CDR1 MNHEY, CDR2 SVGAGI. There are 14 residues in the CDR3. In nucleotides, the CDR3 is TGTGCCAGCAGTCGCGGACAGTCGAACACTGAAGCTTTCTTT. Translated: CASSRGQSNTEAFF.

This chain uses TRBV7-2 with TRBJ1-5, with a weak D call TRBD1 (5 bases). Trimming removed 4 bases from V and 4 bases from J, with 11 bases in between. Germline assignment: CDR1 SGHTA and CDR2 FQGNSA. The CDR3 is 14 residues long. CDR3: CASSSTDRNQPQHF. CDR3 nucleotide sequence: TGTGCCAGCAGCTCGACCGACAGAAATCAGCCCCAGCATTTT.

This chain joins TRBV11-2 and TRBJ2-1; TRBD2 matches at 9 bases. The V gene's germline CDR1 is SGHAT and CDR2 FQNNGV. This CDR3 spans 17 amino acids. Trimming took 3 bases from V and 0 from J; bases not matched to a gene: 6. The CDR3: CASSLRTSASSYNEQFF. CDR3 sequence (DNA): TGTGCCAGCAGCTTGAGGACTAGCGCCAGCTCCTACAATGAGCAGTTCTTC.

The chain links TRBV21-1 to TRBJ1-2; the table's D gene call, TRBD1, was not cross checked with the DNA. TRBV21-1 counts as a pseudogene. This CDR3 has 14 residues. The CDR3 DNA reads as TGTGCCAGCAGTAACCGACCAGGGAACTATGGCTACACCTTC. It yields the protein CASSNRPGNYGYTF.

Of note for this clone: Other DNA sequences in the same sample also yield this CDR3. V is TRBV4-2 and J is TRBJ2-1; tentative D call: TRBD2 (5 bases). With 0 bases removed from V and 5 bases from J, the gap between germline ends came to 8 bases. CDR1 is LGHNA and CDR2 is YNFKEQ in the germline V gene. This CDR3 has 14 residues. CDR3 residues: CASSQDLANNEQFF. As DNA, the CDR3 is TGTGCCAGCAGCCAAGACCTAGCCAACAATGAGCAGTTCTTC.

The chain combines TRBV6-5 with TRBJ2-7; 11 bases map to TRBD1. This CDR3 contains 15 residues. Losses at the gene ends were 2 bases for V and 7 bases for J; bases not matched to a gene: 7. Looked up from germline, CDR1 is MNHEY and CDR2 is SVGAGI. For the CDR3, the DNA is TGTGCCAGCAGTTACGATCGGACAGGGGGCTATGAGCAGTACTTC. Translated, it gives CASSYDRTGGYEQYF.

The V call is TRBV6-2 or TRBV6-3, the J call TRBJ2-5, with a weak D call TRBD2 (5 bases). Germline loops: CDR1 MNHEY, CDR2 SVGEGT. V was trimmed by 2 bases and J by 0 bases, leaving 19 bases between them. This CDR3 contains 18 residues. CDR3 sequence (DNA): TGTGCCAGCAGTTACGAGCGGACTCAGGCGTGGTACCAAGAGACCCAGTACTTC. As protein: CASSYERTQAWYQETQYF.

This chain joins TRBV10-3 and TRBJ2-7, with D possibly being TRBD2 (6 bases). The ends were cut back, 2 bases at V and 2 bases at J, with 13 bases in the middle. The CDR3 is made up of 15 amino acids. Germline V lookup: CDR1 ENHRY, CDR2 SYGVKD. CDR3 protein: CAISEGTGATYEQYF. The CDR3 DNA is TGTGCCATCAGTGAGGGAACGGGAGCTACCTACGAGCAGTACTTC.

V and J are TRBV2 and TRBJ1-4; D gene uncertain. Germline V gene data show CDR1 as SNHLY and CDR2 as FYNNEI. V shed 10 bases and J shed 8 bases, with 20 bases lying between them. The CDR3 runs to 14 residues. The CDR3 DNA follows: TGTGCCACTTTAGGAGTCCCTCGAGGGGAAAAACTGTTTTTT. It is translated as CATLGVPRGEKLFF.

This clone appeared a few times. The V and J genes are TRBV29-1 and TRBJ2-3; a possible D gene is TRBD2 (6 bases). Germline V gene data show CDR1 as SQVTM and CDR2 as ANQGSEA. This CDR3 contains 13 residues. The ends were cut back, 4 bases at V and 6 bases at J, with 14 bases in the middle. The CDR3 sequence is CSVGGVVRDTQYF. In DNA, the CDR3 is TGCAGCGTTGGGGGGGTCGTTAGGGATACGCAGTATTTT.

CDR3 region: CASRTGDSGNQPQHF. CDR3 nucleotide sequence: TGTGCCAGCCGGACAGGGGATAGTGGCAATCAGCCCCAGCATTTT. The gene calls are TRBV2 and TRBJ1-5, with 9 bases that match TRBD1. The CDR3 runs 15 residues. V lost 8 bases, J lost 2 bases, and 7 bases stayed unmatched. Germline-derived CDR1 and CDR2 are SNHLY and FYNNEI.

The chain links TRBV7-9 to TRBJ2-2, with D possibly being TRBD1 (7 bases). Germline CDR1 SEHNR, CDR2 FQNEAQ (reference sequence). This CDR3 comprises 18 residues. The V gene lost 1 base and the J gene lost 2 bases, with 17 bases spanning the gap. CDR3 in amino acids: CASSLGGDRAINTGELFF. The CDR3 DNA follows: TGTGCCAGCAGCTTAGGGGGGGACAGAGCAATCAACACCGGGGAGCTGTTTTTT.

The CDR3 spells CASSFQGQIYEQYF. The CDR3 coding sequence is TGTGCCAGCAGCTTTCAGGGGCAGATCTACGAGCAGTACTTC. This chain uses TRBV7-2 with TRBJ2-7; TRBD1 is a possible D gene (6 bases). The CDR3 has 14 amino acids. Germline V gene lookup returns CDR1 SGHTA and CDR2 FQGNSA. Trimming removed 3 bases from V and 3 bases from J, with 12 bases in between.

The chain carries TRBV10-3 and TRBJ2-1; the D is unclear. Trimming took off 2 bases at V and 7 bases at J, with 3 bases between the two ends. CDR3 length: 11 residues. Per germline, CDR1 ENHRY and CDR2 SYGVKD. In DNA form, the CDR3 reads TGTGCCATCAGTGAGACTAATGAGCAGTTCTTC. It yields the protein CAISETNEQFF.

This clone was seen just once. J is TRBJ1-6 and V is TRBV14; 8 bases map to TRBD1. The CDR3 length is 15 residues. Looked up from germline, CDR1 is SGHDN and CDR2 is FVKESK. V gave up 5 bases and J gave up 7 bases; unmatched junction bases: 7. CDR3 sequence (DNA): TGTGCCAGCAGCAAGCGACAGGGGACAAATTCACCCCTCCACTTT. It encodes CASSKRQGTNSPLHF.

The rearrangement uses TRBV2 and TRBJ1-1; a possible D gene is TRBD1 (5 bases). Trimming pared 4 bases from V and 11 bases from J, leaving 14 bases between. The CDR3 length is 12 residues. The germline gives CDR1 SNHLY, CDR2 FYNNEI. CDR3 DNA: TGTGCCAGCAGTGTTACTATCAGGGATGCTTTCTTT. Translation gives CASSVTIRDAFF.

This chain links TRBV3-1 (or the pseudogene TRBV3-2) with TRBJ2-1; D gene ambiguous. The CDR3 consists of 14 residues. Germline values: CDR1 LGHDT, CDR2 YNNKEL (reference sequence). The V gene lost 7 bases and the J gene lost 5 bases, with 15 bases spanning the gap. The CDR3 DNA sequence: TGTGCCAGCACCCCGACTGTTCGGAACAATGAGCAGTTCTTC. Protein product: CASTPTVRNNEQFF.

The genes are TRBV7-2 and TRBJ1-1; 7 bases align to TRBD1. V trimming: 3 bases; J trimming: 4 bases; junction bases outside the gene matches: 5. Looked up from germline, CDR1 is SGHTA and CDR2 is FQGNSA. This CDR3 spans 14 amino acids. CDR3 in amino acids: CASSFSTGTTEAFF. The DNA of the CDR3 is TGTGCCAGCAGCTTTTCGACAGGGACCACTGAAGCTTTCTTT.

V and J are TRBV9 and TRBJ2-2, with a possible D match to TRBD2 (5 bases). Germline CDR1 reads SGDLS; CDR2 reads YYNGEE. The CDR3 is made up of 16 amino acids. V gave up 0 bases and J gave up 4 bases, with 13 bases separating them. This chain's CDR3 is CASSVAGERFTGELFF. The DNA for the CDR3 is TGTGCCAGCAGCGTAGCTGGGGAGCGGTTCACCGGGGAGCTGTTTTTT.

The CDR3 DNA sequence: TGTGCCAGCAGTTTAAAAACAACAGGGGGCTACACTGAAGCTTTCTTT. Its translation is CASSLKTTGGYTEAFF. The chain couples TRBV28 to TRBJ1-1, with 9 bases matching TRBD1. Per the germline V gene, CDR1 is MDHEN and CDR2 is SYDVKM. The CDR3 is made up of 16 amino acids. After removal of 2 bases from V and 3 bases from J, the junction contained 7 bases not matched to a gene.

The rearrangement joins TRBV6-6 to TRBJ1-1; 8 positions agree with TRBD1. V lost 6 bases to trimming and J lost 12 bases; unmatched junction nucleotides: 6. The germline gives CDR1 MNHNY, CDR2 SVGAGI (reference sequence). This CDR3 is 11 amino acids long. The CDR3 spells CASSPDRDTFF. The DNA of the CDR3 is TGTGCCAGCAGCCCGGACAGGGATACTTTCTTT.

This clone has more than one count but fewer than ten. The gene calls are TRBV15 and TRBJ2-7; 10 bases line up with TRBD2. CDR1 and CDR2 (germline): LNHNV, YYDKDF (reference sequence). This CDR3 is 17 amino acids long. Trimming removed 3 bases from V and 3 bases from J; junction bases left unmatched: 11. For the CDR3, the DNA is TGTGCCACCAGCAGGGGGGCTAGCGGGAGCCCACTCTACGAGCAGTACTTC. It specifies CATSRGASGSPLYEQYF. Full variable domain (rest looked up from reference TRBV15 and TRBJ2-7): DAMVIQNPRYQVTQFGKPVTLSCSQTLNHNVMYWYQQKSSQAPKLLFHYYDKDFNNEADTPDNFQSRRPNTSFCFLDIRSPGLGDTAMYLCATSRGASGSPLYEQYFGPGTRLTVT.

The DNA for the CDR3 is TGTGCCAGCAGTTTGAGGGAGGTCACTGAAGCTTTCTTT. Protein: CASSLREVTEAFF. The chain carries TRBV12-3 or TRBV12-4 and TRBJ1-1; D gene unclear. This CDR3 spans 13 amino acids. V gave up 3 bases and J gave up 4 bases, with 9 bases separating them.

The gene calls are TRBV6-2 or TRBV6-3 and TRBJ1-5; D is unresolved. V was pared by 0 bases and J by 0 bases, with 18 bases between. Germline values: CDR1 MNHEY, CDR2 SVGEGT. The CDR3 extends over 19 amino acids. The CDR3 here is CASSYSSSIGSYSNQPQHF. In DNA form, the CDR3 reads TGTGCCAGCAGTTACTCGAGTAGTATAGGGAGCTATAGCAATCAGCCCCAGCATTTT.

V gene TRBV13 combines with J gene TRBJ2-7, with TRBD2 identical over 16 bases. The CDR3 is made up of 16 amino acids. The J segment lost 2 bases and the V segment lost 5 bases, leaving 3 bases of the junction unmatched. Germline V gene data show CDR1 as PRHDT and CDR2 as FYEKMQ (reference sequence). In nucleotides, the CDR3 is TGTGCCAGCAGCCCCGGGACTAGCGGGAGGGCCTACGAGCAGTACTTC. Its protein product is CASSPGTSGRAYEQYF.

The J gene is TRBJ2-7, the V gene TRBV5-4, with 10 bases fitting TRBD2. CDR3 length: 17 residues. Unmatched junction bases numbered 15, after V lost 4 bases and J lost 5 bases. CDR1 is SGHNT and CDR2 is YYREEE in the germline V gene (reference sequence). The CDR3: CASSLTLKRGGPDEQYF. CDR3 DNA sequence: TGTGCCAGCAGCCTAACACTGAAGCGGGGGGGCCCCGACGAGCAGTACTTC.

The chain uses TRBV5-1 and TRBJ2-7; TRBD2 matches 10 bases. V shed 4 bases and J 0 bases; nucleotides not matched to a gene: 7. The CDR3 has 16 amino acids. Germline CDR1 reads SGHRS; CDR2 reads YFSETQ. In nucleotides, the CDR3 is TGCGCCAGCAGCGTTACTAGCGGGATCAGCTCCTACGAGCAGTACTTC. This codes for CASSVTSGISSYEQYF. Looking up the rest from reference TRBV5-1 and TRBJ2-7 gives the full variable domain: KAGVTQTPRYLIKTRGQQVTLSCSPISGHRSVSWYQQTPGQGLQFLFEYFSETQRNKGNFPGRFSGRQFSNSRSEMNVSTLELGDSALYLCASSVTSGISSYEQYFGPGTRLTVT.